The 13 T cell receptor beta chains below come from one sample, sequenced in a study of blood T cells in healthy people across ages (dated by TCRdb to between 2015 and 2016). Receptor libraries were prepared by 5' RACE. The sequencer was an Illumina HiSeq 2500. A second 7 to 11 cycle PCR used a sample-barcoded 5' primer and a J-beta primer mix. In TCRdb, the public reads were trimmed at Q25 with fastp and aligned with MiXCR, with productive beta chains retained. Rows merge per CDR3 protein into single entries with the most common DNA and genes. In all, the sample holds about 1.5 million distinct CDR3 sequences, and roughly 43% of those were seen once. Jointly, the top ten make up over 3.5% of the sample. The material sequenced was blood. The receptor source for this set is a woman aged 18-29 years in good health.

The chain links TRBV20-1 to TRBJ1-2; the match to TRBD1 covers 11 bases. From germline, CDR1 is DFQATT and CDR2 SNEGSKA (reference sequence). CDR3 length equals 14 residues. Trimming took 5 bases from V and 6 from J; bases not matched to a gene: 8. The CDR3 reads CSALLDRGHHGYTF. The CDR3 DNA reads TGCAGTGCTCTCTTGGACAGGGGGCATCATGGCTACACCTTC.

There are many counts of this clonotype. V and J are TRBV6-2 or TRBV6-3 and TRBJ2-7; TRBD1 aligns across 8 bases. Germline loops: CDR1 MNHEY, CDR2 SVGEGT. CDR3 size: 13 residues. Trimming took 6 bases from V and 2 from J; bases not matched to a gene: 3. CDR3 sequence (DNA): TGTGCCAGCAGCTGGACAGGGCCCTACGAGCAGTACTTC. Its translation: CASSWTGPYEQYF.

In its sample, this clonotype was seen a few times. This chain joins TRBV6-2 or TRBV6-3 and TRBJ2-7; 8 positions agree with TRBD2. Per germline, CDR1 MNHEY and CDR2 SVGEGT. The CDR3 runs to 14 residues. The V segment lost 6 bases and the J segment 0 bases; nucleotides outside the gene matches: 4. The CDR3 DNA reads TGTGCCAGCAGGGGACTAGTCAGCTCCTACGAGCAGTACTTC. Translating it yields CASRGLVSSYEQYF.

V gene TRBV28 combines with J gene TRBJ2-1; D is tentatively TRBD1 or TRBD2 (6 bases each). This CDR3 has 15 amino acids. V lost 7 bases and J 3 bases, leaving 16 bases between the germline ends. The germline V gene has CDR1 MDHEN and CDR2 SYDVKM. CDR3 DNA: TGTGCCAGCATCCTAAGGGGGGCCGGCTACAATGAGCAGTTCTTC. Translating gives CASILRGAGYNEQFF.

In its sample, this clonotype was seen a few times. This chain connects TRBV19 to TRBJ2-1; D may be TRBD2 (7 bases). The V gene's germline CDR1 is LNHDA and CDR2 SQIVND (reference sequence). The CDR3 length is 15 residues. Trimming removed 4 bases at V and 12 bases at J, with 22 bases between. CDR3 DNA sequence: TGTGCCAGTAGTAGTTCCCCTAATGTGGGGGGGCGGCAGTTCTTC. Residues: CASSSSPNVGGRQFF.

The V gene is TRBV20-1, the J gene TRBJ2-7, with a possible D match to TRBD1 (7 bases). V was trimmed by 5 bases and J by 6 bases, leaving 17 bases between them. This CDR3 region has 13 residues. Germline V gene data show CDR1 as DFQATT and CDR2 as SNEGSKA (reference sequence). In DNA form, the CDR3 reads TGCAGTGCTTTCCGTCTCCAGGGGGGCGAGCAGTACTTC. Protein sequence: CSAFRLQGGEQYF.

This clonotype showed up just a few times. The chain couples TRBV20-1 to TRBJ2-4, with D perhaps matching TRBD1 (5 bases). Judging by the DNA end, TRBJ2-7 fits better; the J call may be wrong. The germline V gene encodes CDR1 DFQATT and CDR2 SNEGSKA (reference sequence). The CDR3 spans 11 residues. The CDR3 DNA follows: TGCAGTGCTGAACGGACATCCGAGCAGTACTTC. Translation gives CSAERTSEQYF.

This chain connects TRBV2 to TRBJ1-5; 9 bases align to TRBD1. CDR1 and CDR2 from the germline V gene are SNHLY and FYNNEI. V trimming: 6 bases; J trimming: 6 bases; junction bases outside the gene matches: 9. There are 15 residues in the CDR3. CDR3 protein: CASRFGTGISQPQHF. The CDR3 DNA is TGTGCCAGCAGATTCGGGACAGGGATTAGTCAGCCCCAGCATTTT.

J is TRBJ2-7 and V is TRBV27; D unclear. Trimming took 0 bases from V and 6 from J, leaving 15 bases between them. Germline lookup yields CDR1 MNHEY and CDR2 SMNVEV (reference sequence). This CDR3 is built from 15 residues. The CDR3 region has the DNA TGTGCCAGCAGTTTATCTTCCCAAACCTACGGCGAGCAGTACTTC. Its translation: CASSLSSQTYGEQYF.

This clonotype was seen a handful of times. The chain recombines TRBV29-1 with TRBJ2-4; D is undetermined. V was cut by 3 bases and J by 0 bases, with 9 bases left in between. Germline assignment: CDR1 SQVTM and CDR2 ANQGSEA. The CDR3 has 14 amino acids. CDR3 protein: CSVDHYIAKNIQYF. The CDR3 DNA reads TGCAGCGTTGATCATTATATAGCCAAAAACATTCAGTACTTC.

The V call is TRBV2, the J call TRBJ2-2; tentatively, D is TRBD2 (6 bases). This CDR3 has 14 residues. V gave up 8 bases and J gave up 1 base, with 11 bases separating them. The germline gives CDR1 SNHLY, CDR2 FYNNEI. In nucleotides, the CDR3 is TGTGCCAGCGGAGGGGTGGGGAACACCGGGGAGCTGTTTTTT. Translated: CASGGVGNTGELFF. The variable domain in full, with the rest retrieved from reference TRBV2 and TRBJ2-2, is EPEVTQTPSHQVTQMGQEVILRCVPISNHLYFYWYRQILGQKVEFLVSFYNNEISEKSEIFDDQFSVERPDGSNFTLKIRSTKLEDSAMYFCASGGVGNTGELFFGEGSRLTVL.

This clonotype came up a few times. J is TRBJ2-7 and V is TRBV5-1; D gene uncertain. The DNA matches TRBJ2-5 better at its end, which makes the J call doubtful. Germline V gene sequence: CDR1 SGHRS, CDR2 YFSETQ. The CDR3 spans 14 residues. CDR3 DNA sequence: TGCGCCAGCAGCTTGGCCCTGGGGTTGGAGACCCAGTACTTC. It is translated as CASSLALGLETQYF.

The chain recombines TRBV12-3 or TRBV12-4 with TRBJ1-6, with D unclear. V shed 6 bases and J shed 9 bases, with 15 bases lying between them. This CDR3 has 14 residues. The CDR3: CASRELGLGSPLHF. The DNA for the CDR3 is TGTGCCAGCAGGGAACTCGGGTTAGGTTCACCCCTCCACTTT.